This T cell receptor (beta chain) appears in the sequencing data of a study of blood T cell repertoires in COVID-19. In the study overall: T cells, B-cell-depleted T cells, or PBMCs supplied cDNA or gDNA.

V dropped 8 bases and J dropped 3 bases, with 12 bases sitting between them. This CDR3 has 13 amino acids. CDR1 and CDR2 (germline): MRHNA, SNTAGT. Study processing details: Cell counts per sample came from amplifying reference gene primers. The data were produced by immunoSEQ multiplex PCR, yet TCRdb's version contains in-frame clones alone and is incomplete. V, J and clone size were drawn from that table, and D and trimming were deduced from the DNA. The profile shows under 200,000 clones, over 90% of them singletons. Material: peripheral blood. The sequence derives from a man between 45 and 60 years old with acute or convalescent COVID-19. The chain has TRBV6-4 and TRBJ2-3; maybe TRBD1 (5 bases). The CDR3 DNA reads as TGTGCCAGCCCTCCCCCAGGGACAGATACGCAGTATTTT. Translated, it gives CASPPPGTDTQYF.